What follows are 18 T cell receptor beta chains derived from one specimen sequenced in a study of T cell responses to AZD1222 COVID-19 vaccine. Only in-frame clones appear in the TCRdb table, and some are missing; sequencing was by immunoSEQ multiplex PCR. Of about 140,000 clones listed, more than 85% were seen once; the top ten hold approximately 1.2%. The sample consisted of peripheral blood, taken 28 days after the second AZD1222 dose. Receptors originate from an adult who received the AZD1222 COVID-19 vaccine.

The gene calls are TRBV9 and TRBJ1-2; no clear D. Germline V gives CDR1 SGDLS, CDR2 YYNGEE. The CDR3 is 16 amino acids. Between the trimmed V and J ends, which lost 3 bases and 8 bases, there was a span of 23 bases. The CDR3 sequence is CASSEPRGALLDGYTF. The CDR3 nucleotides are TGTGCCAGCAGCGAGCCCCGAGGAGCGCTTCTAGACGGCTACACCTTC.

The gene calls are TRBV19 and TRBJ2-1; D remains unclear. The CDR3 has 13 amino acids. The ends were cut back, 1 base at V and 3 bases at J, with 4 bases in the middle. Per the germline V gene, CDR1 is LNHDA and CDR2 is SQIVND (reference sequence). CDR3: CASSIVFYNEQFF. The CDR3 DNA reads TGTGCCAGTAGTATAGTCTTCTACAATGAGCAGTTCTTC.

The rearrangement joins TRBV9 to TRBJ2-1; maybe TRBD1 (6 bases). CDR1 is SGDLS, CDR2 YYNGEE, per germline. The CDR3 runs to 15 residues. V gave up 0 bases and J gave up 4 bases, with 11 bases separating them. The CDR3 coding sequence is TGTGCCAGCAGCGTAGTCGGACAGATATACAATGAGCAGTTCTTC. Protein sequence: CASSVVGQIYNEQFF.

This clone was observed a handful of times. CDR3 sequence reads: CASSYDRGYYNEQFF. CDR3 coding DNA: TGTGCCAGCAGTTACGACAGGGGCTATTACAATGAGCAGTTCTTC. This rearrangement joins TRBV6-2 or TRBV6-3 to TRBJ2-1, with 8 positions matching TRBD1. Germline V gene data show CDR1 as MNHEY and CDR2 as SVGEGT. The J segment lost 4 bases and the V segment lost 2 bases, leaving 4 bases of the junction unmatched. The CDR3 is 15 amino acids.

This clone was counted a single time. The gene calls are TRBV28 and TRBJ1-5, with D unclear. The V end lost 9 bases, the J end lost 2 bases, and 8 bases lay between the germline ends. Germline CDR1 is MDHEN and CDR2 is SYDVKM. The CDR3 has 12 residues. The CDR3 DNA follows: TGTGCCAGTCACGAGGGCAATCAGCCCCAGCATTTT. Protein: CASHEGNQPQHF.

The genes are TRBV11-2 and TRBJ2-1; D assignment may be TRBD1 or TRBD2 (6 bases each). The CDR3 has 14 amino acids. The V gene lost 1 base and the J gene lost 6 bases, with 10 bases spanning the gap. Per germline, CDR1 SGHAT and CDR2 FQNNGV. The CDR3 DNA is TGTGCCAGCAGCTTAGGGGGGGCCAGCAATGAGCAGTTCTTC. Protein product: CASSLGGASNEQFF.

This clone has just one count. This chain joins TRBV7-3 and TRBJ1-2; unclear D gene. Germline CDR1 is SGHTA and CDR2 is FQGTGA. This CDR3 has 11 amino acids. V was clipped by 8 bases and J by 3 bases, with 7 bases between them. The DNA of the CDR3 is TGTGCCAGCGGCAGCGACTATGGCTACACCTTC. Protein sequence: CASGSDYGYTF.

The V call is TRBV5-1, the J call TRBJ2-1; TRBD2 aligns across 13 bases. Germline CDR1 SGHRS, CDR2 YFSETQ. Germline trimming cut 4 bases from V and 9 bases from J; bases unmatched to any gene: 10. The CDR3 loop spans 16 amino acids. DNA for the CDR3: TGCGCCAGCAGCCCGGAACTAGCGGGAGGGCCCCGTGAGCAGTTCTTC. This codes for CASSPELAGGPREQFF.

This clone was seen only once. This chain uses TRBV7-6 with TRBJ1-2; 11 bases fit TRBD1. CDR3 size: 17 residues. Per the germline V gene, CDR1 is SGHVS and CDR2 is FNYEAQ. V lost 6 bases to trimming and J lost 0 bases; unmatched junction nucleotides: 9. CDR3 in DNA: TGTGCCAGCAGGCCCGCCGGGACAGGGGGGGCTAACTATGGCTACACCTTC. Amino acid sequence: CASRPAGTGGANYGYTF. Complete variable domain (other parts from reference TRBV7-6 and TRBJ1-2): GAGVSQSPRYKVTKRGQDVALRCDPISGHVSLYWYRQALGQGPEFLTYFNYEAQQDKSGLPNDRFSAERPEGSISTLTIQRTEQRDSAMYRCASRPAGTGGANYGYTFGSGTRLTVV.

This clone was seen only a few times. The chain uses TRBV27 and TRBJ1-6, with a possible D match to TRBD1 (6 bases). The CDR3 runs to 15 residues. Between the trimmed V and J ends, which lost 6 bases and 10 bases, there was a span of 19 bases. Germline V gene sequence: CDR1 MNHEY, CDR2 SMNVEV (reference sequence). The CDR3 coding sequence is TGTGCCAGCAGCAACCTACAGGGAGGTGGCTCACCCCTCCACTTT. It specifies CASSNLQGGGSPLHF.

The chain employs TRBV6-4 and TRBJ1-1; D unresolved. The CDR3 is 13 amino acids. Germline V lookup: CDR1 MRHNA, CDR2 SNTAGT. V dropped 4 bases and J dropped 4 bases, with 10 bases sitting between them. CDR3 protein: CASSAEGSTEAFF. The CDR3 region has the DNA TGTGCCAGCAGTGCTGAGGGATCCACTGAAGCTTTCTTT.

The chain combines TRBV5-5 with TRBJ2-1, with D perhaps matching TRBD2 (5 bases). V lost 1 base to trimming and J lost 1 base, with 15 bases between them. The V gene's germline CDR1 is SGHKS and CDR2 YYEKEE (reference sequence). CDR3 length: 17 amino acids. The CDR3 loop reads CASSLSGVARSYNEQFF. The CDR3 DNA reads TGTGCCAGCAGCTTGTCCGGGGTGGCTAGGTCCTACAATGAGCAGTTCTTC.

This chain connects TRBV4-2 to TRBJ1-6, with 7 bases lining up with TRBD1. In germline, CDR1 is LGHNA, CDR2 YNFKEQ. The CDR3 runs to 15 residues. Germline trimming cut 0 bases from V and 7 bases from J; bases unmatched to any gene: 3. The DNA of the CDR3 is TGTGCCAGCAGCCAAGAGAACAGGGGAAATTCACCCCTCCACTTT. It is translated as CASSQENRGNSPLHF.

The chain employs TRBV27 and TRBJ1-2; D perhaps matches TRBD1 (5 bases). The CDR3 sequence is 12 residues long. V lost 8 bases and J lost 11, with 18 bases in between. Germline loops: CDR1 MNHEY, CDR2 SMNVEV (reference sequence). The CDR3 DNA reads as TGTGCCAGCGGACGAGCTGTCGGGGCTTACACCTTC. Amino acid sequence: CASGRAVGAYTF.

The chain uses TRBV27 and TRBJ2-5, with 8 bases aligning to TRBD2. CDR3 length: 15 amino acids. Germline-derived CDR1 and CDR2 are MNHEY and SMNVEV (reference sequence). J lost 5 bases, V lost 7 bases, and 12 bases had no gene match. CDR3 in DNA: TGTGCCAGCAACCGTATAGCGGGGACATGGGAGACCCAGTACTTC. This codes for CASNRIAGTWETQYF.

The V and J genes are TRBV3-1 (or the pseudogene TRBV3-2) and TRBJ2-4; tentatively, D is TRBD2 (5 bases). The CDR3 covers 14 residues. V was pared by 0 bases and J by 6 bases, with 9 bases between. Per germline, CDR1 LGHDT and CDR2 YNNKEL (reference sequence). The CDR3 nucleotides are TGTGCCAGCAGCCAAGAACGAGGGTTAAACATTCAGTACTTC. Translating it yields CASSQERGLNIQYF.

The chain links TRBV27 to TRBJ2-2; D gene ambiguous. CDR1 MNHEY and CDR2 SMNVEV come from the germline V gene (reference sequence). V lost 7 bases to trimming and J lost 2 bases, with 11 bases between them. The CDR3 totals 14 residues. In nucleotides, the CDR3 is TGTGCCAGCACCCGACACCTAAACACCGGGGAGCTGTTTTTT. Translated, it gives CASTRHLNTGELFF.

The chain couples TRBV7-2 to TRBJ1-5, with D possibly being TRBD1 (5 bases). Germline loops: CDR1 SGHTA, CDR2 FQGNSA. The CDR3 totals 14 residues. Trimming cost V 1 base and J 1 base, with 5 bases left between them. The CDR3 reads CASSLGQSNQPQHF. The CDR3 bases are TGTGCCAGCAGCTTAGGACAGAGCAATCAGCCCCAGCATTTT.